Listed below are T cell receptor beta chains from one sample, sequenced in a study of blood T cell repertoires in COVID-19. Here immunoSEQ multiplex PCR was the method, and the copy in TCRdb shows in-frame clones only, minus some. The sample records approximately 380,000 clones, roughly nine tenths being singletons. Sequenced sample: PBMCs or T cells enriched from blood (not recorded which). The receptors stem from a woman aged 40 to 50 who had been exposed to COVID-19. CDR3s leave out the opening cysteine and the closing phenylalanine or tryptophan. Expanded clones get a size class; other rows say once, few or many, or leave the size out.

j_call: TRBJ1-2; v_call: TRBV9; clone_size: -; cdr3_aa: ASSVGDPGEMVNYGYT
j_call: TRBJ1-1; v_call: TRBV7-2; clone_size: -; cdr3_aa: ASSSRQGFEAF
j_call: TRBJ2-7; v_call: TRBV19; clone_size: -; cdr3_aa: ASSMGQGVYEQY
j_call: TRBJ2-3; v_call: TRBV2; clone_size: once; cdr3_aa: ASSAGTEGDTQY
j_call: TRBJ1-2; v_call: TRBV9; clone_size: -; cdr3_aa: ASSAGEEDGYT
j_call: TRBJ1-2; v_call: TRBV2; clone_size: -; cdr3_aa: ASSEGRDYGYT
j_call: TRBJ2-5; v_call: TRBV30; clone_size: -; cdr3_aa: AGDLGGAETQY
j_call: TRBJ1-1; v_call: TRBV5-1; clone_size: -; cdr3_aa: ASSLSGDTEAF
j_call: TRBJ1-4; v_call: TRBV4-2; clone_size: -; cdr3_aa: ASSRKIGDRATTNEKLF
j_call: TRBJ2-2; v_call: TRBV24-1; clone_size: few; cdr3_aa: ATSDLGQGNTGELF
j_call: TRBJ2-5; v_call: TRBV19; clone_size: -; cdr3_aa: ASSKVAGYGETQY
j_call: TRBJ2-7; v_call: TRBV20-1; clone_size: -; cdr3_aa: SASRGGQQY
j_call: TRBJ2-3; v_call: TRBV12-3/TRBV12-4; clone_size: -; cdr3_aa: AIQGTDTQY
j_call: TRBJ2-7; v_call: TRBV7-9; clone_size: -; cdr3_aa: ASSFDDRGYEQY
j_call: TRBJ1-1; v_call: TRBV6-5; clone_size: -; cdr3_aa: ASGRNTEAF
j_call: TRBJ1-1; v_call: TRBV7-9; clone_size: once; cdr3_aa: ASSLELGGRAF
j_call: TRBJ2-1; v_call: TRBV4-3; clone_size: -; cdr3_aa: ASSQVGLAGSSYNEQF
j_call: TRBJ1-1; v_call: TRBV3-1/TRBV3-2; clone_size: -; cdr3_aa: ASTLWQASNTEAF
j_call: TRBJ2-1; v_call: TRBV5-1; clone_size: -; cdr3_aa: ASSFRDRGHNEQF
j_call: TRBJ1-2; v_call: TRBV30; clone_size: -; cdr3_aa: AWSGGNSIIYGYT